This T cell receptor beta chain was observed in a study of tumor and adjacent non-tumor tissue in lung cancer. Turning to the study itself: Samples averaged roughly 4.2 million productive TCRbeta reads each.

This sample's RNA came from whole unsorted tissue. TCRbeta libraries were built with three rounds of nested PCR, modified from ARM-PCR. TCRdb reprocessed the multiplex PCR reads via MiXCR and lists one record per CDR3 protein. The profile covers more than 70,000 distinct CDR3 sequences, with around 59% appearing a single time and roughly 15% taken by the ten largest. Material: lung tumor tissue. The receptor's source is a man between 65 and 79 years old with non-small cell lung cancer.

CDR3 nucleotide sequence: TGTGCCAGCAGTTTACTCAGGAAAAACGCGGCTTTCTTT. Protein sequence: CASSLLRKNAAFF. The gene calls are TRBV12-3 or TRBV12-4 and TRBJ1-1; D is uncertain. This CDR3 contains 13 residues. V was pared by 2 bases and J by 11 bases, with 15 bases between.